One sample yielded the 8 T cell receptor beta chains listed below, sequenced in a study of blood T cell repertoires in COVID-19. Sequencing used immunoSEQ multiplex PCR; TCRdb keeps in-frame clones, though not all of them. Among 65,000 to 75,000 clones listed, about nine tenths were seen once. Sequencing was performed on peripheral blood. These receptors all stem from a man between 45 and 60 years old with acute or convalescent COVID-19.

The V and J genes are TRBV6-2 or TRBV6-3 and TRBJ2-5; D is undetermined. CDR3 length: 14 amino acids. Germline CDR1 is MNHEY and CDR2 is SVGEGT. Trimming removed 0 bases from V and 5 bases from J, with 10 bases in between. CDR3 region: CASSYSAPQETQYF. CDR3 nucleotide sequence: TGTGCCAGCAGTTACTCGGCACCCCAGGAGACCCAGTACTTC.

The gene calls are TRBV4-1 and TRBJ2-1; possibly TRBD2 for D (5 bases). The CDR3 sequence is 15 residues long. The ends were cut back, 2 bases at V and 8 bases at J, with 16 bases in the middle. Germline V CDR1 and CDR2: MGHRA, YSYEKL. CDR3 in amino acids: CASSQLAGGVDEQFF. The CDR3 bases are TGCGCCAGCAGCCAATTGGCAGGAGGAGTGGATGAGCAGTTCTTC.

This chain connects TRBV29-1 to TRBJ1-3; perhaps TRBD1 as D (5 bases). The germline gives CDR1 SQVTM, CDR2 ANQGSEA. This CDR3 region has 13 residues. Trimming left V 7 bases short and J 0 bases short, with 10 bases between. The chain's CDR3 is CSATTVSGNTIYF. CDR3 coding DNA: TGCAGCGCAACGACAGTCTCTGGAAACACCATATATTTT.

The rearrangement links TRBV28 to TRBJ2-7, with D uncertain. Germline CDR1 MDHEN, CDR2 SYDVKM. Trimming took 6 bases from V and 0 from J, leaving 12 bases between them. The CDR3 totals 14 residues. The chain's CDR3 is CASSPRLGSYEQYV. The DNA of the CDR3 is TGTGCCAGCAGCCCAAGACTGGGCTCCTACGAGCAGTACGTC.

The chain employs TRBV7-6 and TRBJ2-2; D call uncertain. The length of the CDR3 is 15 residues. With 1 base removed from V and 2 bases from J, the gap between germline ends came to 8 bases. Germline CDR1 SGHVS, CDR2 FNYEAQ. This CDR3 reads CASSLDGSNTGELFF. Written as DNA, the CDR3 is TGTGCCAGCAGCTTAGACGGGTCCAACACCGGGGAGCTGTTTTTT.

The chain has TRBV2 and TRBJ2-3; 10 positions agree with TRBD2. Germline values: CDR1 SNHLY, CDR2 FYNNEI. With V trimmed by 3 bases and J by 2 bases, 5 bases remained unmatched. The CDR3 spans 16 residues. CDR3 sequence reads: CASSDGLAALTDTQYF. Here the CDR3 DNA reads TGTGCCAGCAGTGACGGACTAGCGGCCCTCACAGATACGCAGTATTTT.

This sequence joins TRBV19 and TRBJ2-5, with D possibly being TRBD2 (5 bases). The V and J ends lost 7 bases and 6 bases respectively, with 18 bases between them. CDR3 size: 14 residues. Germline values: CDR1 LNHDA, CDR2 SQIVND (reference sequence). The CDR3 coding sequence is TGTGCCAGTACGGACTCACGAGCACGGAAGACCCAGTACTTC. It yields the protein CASTDSRARKTQYF.

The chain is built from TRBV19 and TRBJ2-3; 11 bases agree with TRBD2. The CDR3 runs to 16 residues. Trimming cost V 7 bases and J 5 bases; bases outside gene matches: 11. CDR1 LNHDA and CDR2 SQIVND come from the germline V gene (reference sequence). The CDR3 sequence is CASKTFSGGAEDTQYF. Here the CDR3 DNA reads TGTGCCAGTAAAACCTTTAGCGGGGGGGCCGAAGATACGCAGTATTTT.